This T cell receptor beta chain is drawn from a study of blood T cell repertoires in COVID-19. Authors' data handling: By means of reference gene primer amplification, nucleated cell counts were estimated. Sequenced by immunoSEQ multiplex PCR; TCRdb stores in-frame clones only, minus some. D and trimming come from the DNA, and the V and J calls and clone size come from that table. In the table there are about 140,000 clones, roughly nine tenths of which are singletons. This CDR3 has 13 amino acids. Germline V CDR1 and CDR2: MNHEY, SVGEGT. Trimming took 5 bases from V and 5 from J, leaving 12 bases between them.

This sequence was found in an older woman with active COVID-19. What was sequenced was peripheral blood. The rearrangement links TRBV6-2 or TRBV6-3 to TRBJ2-5; weak D call: TRBD2 (5 bases). The CDR3 bases are TGTGCCAGCAGTGGGTGGGAGTATGAGACCCAGTACTTC. It is translated as CASSGWEYETQYF.